Listed here is a single T cell receptor (beta chain). Assay used: immunoSEQ multiplex PCR; TCRdb lists only in-frame clones, some missing. Among about 150,000 clones listed, more than 70% were seen once. Germline assignment: CDR1 SGDLS and CDR2 YYNGEE. The germline V and J ends were trimmed by 4 bases and 4 bases, with 23 bases remaining between them. The CDR3 contains 18 residues. The data were taken from a study of blood T cell repertoires in COVID-19. The sequence was obtained from a woman aged 65 to 85 who had recovered from COVID-19. J is TRBJ1-4 and V is TRBV9; D might be TRBD1 (6 bases). Specimen: peripheral blood. The DNA of the CDR3 is TGTGCCAGCAGCCTCCGAGACGTTGCACAGGGCCATAATGAAAAACTGTTTTTT. Amino acid sequence: CASSLRDVAQGHNEKLFF.